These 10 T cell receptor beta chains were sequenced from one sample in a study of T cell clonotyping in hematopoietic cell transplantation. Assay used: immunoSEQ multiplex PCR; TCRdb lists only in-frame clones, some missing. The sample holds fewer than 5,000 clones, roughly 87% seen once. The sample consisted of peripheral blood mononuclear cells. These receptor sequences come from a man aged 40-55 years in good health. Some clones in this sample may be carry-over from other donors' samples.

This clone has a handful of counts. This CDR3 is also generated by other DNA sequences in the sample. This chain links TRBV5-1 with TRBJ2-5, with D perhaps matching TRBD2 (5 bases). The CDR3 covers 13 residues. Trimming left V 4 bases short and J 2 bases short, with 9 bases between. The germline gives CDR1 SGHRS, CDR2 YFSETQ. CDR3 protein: CASSRTVQETQYF. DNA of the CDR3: TGCGCCAGCAGCAGGACTGTACAAGAGACCCAGTACTTC.

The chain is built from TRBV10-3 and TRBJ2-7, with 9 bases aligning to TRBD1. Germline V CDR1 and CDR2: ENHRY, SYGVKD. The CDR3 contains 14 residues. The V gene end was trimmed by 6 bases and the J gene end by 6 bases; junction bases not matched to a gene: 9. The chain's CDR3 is CAIRRGTGSSEQYF. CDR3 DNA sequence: TGTGCCATCAGGCGAGGGACAGGGTCGTCCGAGCAGTACTTC.

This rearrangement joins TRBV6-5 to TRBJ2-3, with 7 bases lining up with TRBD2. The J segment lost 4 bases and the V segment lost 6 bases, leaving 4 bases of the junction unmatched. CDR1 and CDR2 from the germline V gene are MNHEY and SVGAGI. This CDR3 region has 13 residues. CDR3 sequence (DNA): TGTGCCAGCAGCCCCAGCGGGGCAGATACGCAGTATTTT. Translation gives CASSPSGADTQYF.

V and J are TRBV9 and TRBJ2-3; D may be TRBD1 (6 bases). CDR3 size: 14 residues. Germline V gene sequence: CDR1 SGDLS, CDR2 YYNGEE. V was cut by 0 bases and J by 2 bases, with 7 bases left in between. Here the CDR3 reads CASSVAGVTDTQYF. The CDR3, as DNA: TGTGCCAGCAGCGTAGCAGGGGTCACAGATACGCAGTATTTT.

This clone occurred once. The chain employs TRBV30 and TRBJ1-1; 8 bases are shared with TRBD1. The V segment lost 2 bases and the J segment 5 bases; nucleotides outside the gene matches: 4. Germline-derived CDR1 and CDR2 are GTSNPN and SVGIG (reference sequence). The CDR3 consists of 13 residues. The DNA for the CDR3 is TGTGCCTGGAGTTTCCAGGGGGCGACTGAAGCTTTCTTT. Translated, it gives CAWSFQGATEAFF.

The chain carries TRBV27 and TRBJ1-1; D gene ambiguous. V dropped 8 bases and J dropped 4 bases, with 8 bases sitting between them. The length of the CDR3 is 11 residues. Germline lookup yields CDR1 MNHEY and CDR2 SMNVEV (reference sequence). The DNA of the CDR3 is TGTGCCAGCCTCGGAGGCACTGAAGCTTTCTTT. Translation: CASLGGTEAFF.

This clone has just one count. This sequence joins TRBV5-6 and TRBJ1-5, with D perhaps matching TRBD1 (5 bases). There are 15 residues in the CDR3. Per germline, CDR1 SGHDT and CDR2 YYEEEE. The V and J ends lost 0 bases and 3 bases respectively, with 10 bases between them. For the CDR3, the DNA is TGTGCCAGCAGCTTGGGTGGAGGGGACAATCAGCCCCAGCATTTT. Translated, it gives CASSLGGGDNQPQHF.

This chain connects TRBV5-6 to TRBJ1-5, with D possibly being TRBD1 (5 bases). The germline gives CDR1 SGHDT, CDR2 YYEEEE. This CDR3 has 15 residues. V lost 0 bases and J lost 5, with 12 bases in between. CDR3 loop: CASSLGGGDDQPQHF. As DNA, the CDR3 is TGTGCCAGCAGCTTGGGGGGCGGGGATGATCAGCCCCAGCATTTT.

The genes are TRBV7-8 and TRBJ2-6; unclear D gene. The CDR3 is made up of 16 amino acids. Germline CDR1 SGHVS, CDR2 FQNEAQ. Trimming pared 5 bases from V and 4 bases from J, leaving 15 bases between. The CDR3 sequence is CASSPVLPPGANVLTF. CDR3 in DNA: TGTGCCAGCAGCCCGGTCCTCCCCCCCGGGGCCAACGTCCTGACTTTC.

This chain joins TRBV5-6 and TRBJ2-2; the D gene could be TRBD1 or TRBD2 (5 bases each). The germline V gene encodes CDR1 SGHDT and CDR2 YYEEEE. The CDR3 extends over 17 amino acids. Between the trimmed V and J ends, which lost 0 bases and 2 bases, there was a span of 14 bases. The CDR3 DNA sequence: TGTGCCAGCAGCTTGGGTGGGGGAACCCATAACACCGGGGAGCTGTTTTTT. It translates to CASSLGGGTHNTGELFF.